The present T cell receptor (beta chain) was sequenced within a study of CD8+ T cells in alopecia areata (dated by TCRdb to the late 2010s). About the full investigation: The treated patients, all with moderate-to-severe alopecia areata, were enrolled in an open-label pilot trial of oral tofacitinib given at 5 to 10 mg twice daily. The SALT score, which quantifies the percentage of affected scalp surface area, was used to measure disease severity in treated patients. RNA came from the PAXgene miRNA kit for fixed scalp, the miRNeasy kit for PBMCs, and the RNeasy kit for mouse skin. In both human patients and the C3H/HeJ mouse model, the study applied high-throughput TCRbeta sequencing to look at T cell clonal expansion in alopecia areata. Patients received tofacitinib for 6 to 18 months and were then followed off drug for 6 months to check for delayed response and recurrence. Amplification of TCRbeta CDR3 regions was done by immunoSEQ multiplex PCR using 35 Vbeta forward primers and 13 Jbeta reverse primers. Scalp clonality was compared among normal scalp (n=4), patchy alopecia areata scalp (n=8), and alopecia totalis/universalis scalp (n=8). Biopsies were taken from tofacitinib-treated patients at baseline and again at 4 and 24 weeks into treatment, and several of those patients also had a later scalp biopsy. In humans, TCRbeta sequencing was performed on scalp tissue and on sorted CD4+ and CD8+ peripheral blood T cells from healthy controls and from patients with patchy or totalis/universalis alopecia areata. Study-level results and caveats: Scalp TCR repertoire analysis is complicated because resident alphabeta T cells in normal human skin are also sequenced, whereas mouse skin is dominated by gammadelta T cells. Tofacitinib significantly decreased scalp clonality and the number of expanded CD8+ clones among the top 100 scalp clones. Higher clonality and more expanded CD8+ clones were observed in lesional scalp than in normal scalp, particularly in alopecia totalis/universalis, a finding suggestive of antigenic drive. The treated cohort was small, with a single nonresponder, so links between baseline CD8+ expansion and response need larger studies. Many expanded lesional clones were found to persist in scalp and blood during tofacitinib treatment, and relapse after treatment cessation may be partly explained by this persistence. TCR sequences shared between patients were less clear than in mice, possibly partly because of HLA diversity in the patient population.

Libraries came from the immunoSEQ multiplex PCR assay. RNA was extracted from all samples and reverse transcribed into cDNA as template for TCR sequencing. First-strand cDNA was synthesized with SuperScript III using a 2:1 mix of oligo-dT and random hexamers. A synthetic immune receptor repertoire was used to assess amplification bias, and residual bias was removed computationally. The original methods were these. After raw reads were preprocessed to remove errors, the CDR3 was defined following IMGT conventions as running from the conserved cysteine to phenylalanine. To get clonality, Shannon entropy was normalized by log2 of the number of productive unique TCRs and the result was subtracted from 1. CD4 or CD8 identity of scalp clones was inferred by cross-referencing scalp TCRbeta sequences with sorted blood CD4 and CD8 repertoires. Not all clones reach the TCRdb copy of this immuneACCESS table, which keeps in-frame sequences only. Checked studies attribute under half of the gap to unresolved V genes and leave the rest unexplained. The DNA was the basis for D and trimming; V, J and clone size are from that table. The sample table records some 200,000 clones; more than 45% of these occur just once. Jointly, the top ten make up roughly 1.5% of the sample.

What the time point label conveys for this sample: around 29 days on oral tofacitinib. The label giving this sample's treatment or condition can be read as: oral pan-JAK inhibitor, 5-10 mg twice daily. Peripheral blood and lesional scalp punch biopsies were obtained from patients with alopecia areata. PBMCs were isolated by density centrifugation and stained for CD3, CD4 and CD8, and CD4+ and CD8+ T cells were sorted on a FACSAria. Worth noting for this clone: What antigen it recognizes has not been identified. No much larger clonotype is one base removed from it; base qualities were not supplied.

This TCR derives from a human donor with alopecia areata. The input for sequencing was CD4+ T cells sorted from blood, taken at week 4, from a patient treated with tofacitinib.

CDR3 region: CASSARDQILETQYF. The sequence in DNA is TGTGCCAGCAGCGCCCGGGACCAGATCCTCGAGACCCAGTACTTC. Recombination connected TRBV7-2 to TRBJ2-5; the D element could tentatively be TRBD1 or TRBD2, as 5 bases agree for each. From the germline V gene, CDR1 is SGHTA and CDR2 is FQGNSA. Trimming removed 5 bases from V and 5 bases from J, leaving 18 bases between the germline ends. The CDR3, from cysteine to phenylalanine, totals 15 residues. Solely the CDR3 DNA is kept, with 45 bases framed from the first base.